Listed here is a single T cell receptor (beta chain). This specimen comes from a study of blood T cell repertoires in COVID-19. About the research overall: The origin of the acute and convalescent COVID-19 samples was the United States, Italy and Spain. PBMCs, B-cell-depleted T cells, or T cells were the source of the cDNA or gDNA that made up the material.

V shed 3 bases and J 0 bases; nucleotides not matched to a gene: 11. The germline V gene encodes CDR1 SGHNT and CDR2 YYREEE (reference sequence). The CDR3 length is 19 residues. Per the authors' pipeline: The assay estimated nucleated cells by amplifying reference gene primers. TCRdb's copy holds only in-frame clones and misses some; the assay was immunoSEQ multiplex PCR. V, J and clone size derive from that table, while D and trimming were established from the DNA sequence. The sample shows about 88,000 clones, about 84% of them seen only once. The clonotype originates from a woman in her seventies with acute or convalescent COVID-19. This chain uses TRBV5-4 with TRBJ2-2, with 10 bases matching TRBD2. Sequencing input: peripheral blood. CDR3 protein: CASSSAVSGGTTNTGELFF. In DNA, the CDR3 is TGTGCCAGCAGCTCGGCGGTTAGCGGGGGGACAACGAACACCGGGGAGCTGTTTTTT. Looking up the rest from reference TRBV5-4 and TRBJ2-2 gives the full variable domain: ETGVTQSPTHLIKTRGQQVTLRCSSQSGHNTVSWYQQALGQGPQFIFQYYREEENGRGNFPPRFSGLQFPNYSSELNVNALELDDSALYLCASSSAVSGGTTNTGELFFGEGSRLTVL.